One and the same sample provided the 19 T cell receptor beta chains below, sequenced in a study of T-cell reconstitution after alpha-beta-depleted transplantation in children. These receptors lack a known antigen. As it was prepared, the TCRbeta library received unique molecular identifiers. TCRdb re-derived calls from the PCR reads in MiXCR, one entry per CDR3 protein. This table holds about 290,000 distinct CDR3 sequences, approximately 7.3% found once. Regarding the study as a whole: Hyperexpanded clones declined; after one year, newly produced T cells mostly supplied diversity.

The sample consisted of peripheral blood, taken 360 days after TCRalphabeta/CD19-depleted stem cell transplant. These receptors all come from a female patient aged 2 to 10 who had a stem cell transplant for Fanconi anemia, so the T cells may come from the graft donor.

This clonotype has at least ten counts. The chain carries TRBV7-3 and TRBJ2-7; 10 bases map to TRBD1. V dropped 10 bases and J dropped 1; count of bases not matched to a gene: 4. There are 13 residues in the CDR3. Germline V gene lookup returns CDR1 SGHTA and CDR2 FQGTGA. This chain's CDR3 is CAIGTGVSYEQYF. The CDR3, as DNA: TGTGCCATCGGGACAGGGGTTTCCTACGAGCAGTACTTC.

Only a few counts were recorded for this clonotype. The chain uses TRBV28 and TRBJ1-1; no definite D call. Germline CDR1 and CDR2: MDHEN and SYDVKM. The CDR3 is 17 amino acids. Trimming took 7 bases from V and 0 from J, leaving 21 bases between them. The CDR3 coding sequence is TGTGCCAGCAAAGGTGTCATGGGGATGTCAATGAACACTGAAGCTTTCTTT. It translates to CASKGVMGMSMNTEAFF.

At least ten counts were recorded for this clonotype. The rearrangement uses TRBV9 and TRBJ1-4; a possible D gene is TRBD1 (6 bases). V lost 2 bases, J lost 6 bases, and 11 bases lay in between. CDR3 size: 14 residues. From germline, CDR1 is SGDLS and CDR2 YYNGEE. The CDR3 region has the DNA TGTGCCAGCAGCGTGGCAGGGGCGGATGAAAAACTGTTTTTT. Encoded protein: CASSVAGADEKLFF.

Ten or more counts support this clonotype. The genes are TRBV7-9 and TRBJ2-1; D unresolved. CDR1 is SEHNR and CDR2 is FQNEAQ in the germline V gene (reference sequence). Trimming left V 5 bases short and J 5 bases short, with 4 bases between. The CDR3 is made up of 11 amino acids. The CDR3 protein is CASSINNEQFF. As DNA, the CDR3 is TGTGCCAGCAGCATTAACAATGAGCAGTTCTTC.

This clonotype was observed at least ten times. The chain links TRBV12-3 or TRBV12-4 to TRBJ2-2; 10 bases are shared with TRBD2. The junction had 6 bases not matched to a gene; V was cut back by 7 bases and J by 1 base. The CDR3 covers 16 residues. CDR3 in amino acids: CASNNVAGGNTGELFF. The CDR3 coding sequence is TGTGCCAGCAACAACGTAGCGGGGGGGAACACCGGGGAGCTGTTTTTT.

Note on this clonotype: At one boundary the junction diverges from the germline segment, which might be a read error. The rearrangement uses TRBV12-3 or TRBV12-4 and TRBJ2-2, with 11 positions matching TRBD2. The CDR3 spans 18 residues. The CDR3 reads CAISLARTSGGIAGELFF. The CDR3 nucleotides are TGTGCCATCAGTTTAGCGAGAACTAGCGGGGGTATCGCCGGGGAGCTGTTTTTT.

This clonotype has a count of ten or more. This chain uses TRBV10-3 with TRBJ1-3, with D unclear. Germline V gives CDR1 ENHRY, CDR2 SYGVKD. V was trimmed by 2 bases and J by 1 base, leaving 12 bases between them. CDR3 length: 16 residues. In nucleotides, the CDR3 is TGTGCCATCAGTGAGGGCCCTCACTATTCTGGAAACACCATATATTTT. Protein: CAISEGPHYSGNTIYF.

This clonotype was counted ten times or more. The J gene is TRBJ1-6, the V gene TRBV5-1; D call uncertain. Germline assignment: CDR1 SGHRS and CDR2 YFSETQ. The CDR3 runs 13 residues. V was shortened by 0 bases and J by 10 bases, with 8 bases between the two germline ends. This CDR3 reads CASSLEERSPLHF. CDR3 in DNA: TGCGCCAGCAGCTTGGAGGAGCGGTCACCCCTCCACTTT.

This clonotype was picked up many times. CDR3 DNA sequence: TGCAGCGTTGTATTCTACAATGAGCAGTTCTTC. Residues: CSVVFYNEQFF. The genes are TRBV29-1 and TRBJ2-1, with D unclear. The CDR3 runs 11 residues. The germline V gene has CDR1 SQVTM and CDR2 ANQGSEA. V was pared by 4 bases and J by 3 bases, with 4 bases between.

This clonotype showed up many times. The chain recombines TRBV6-5 with TRBJ1-4, with D possibly TRBD1 on 6 matching bases. V shed 2 bases and J shed 8 bases, with 12 bases lying between them. CDR3 length: 14 residues. Germline values: CDR1 MNHEY, CDR2 SVGAGI. The CDR3, as DNA: TGTGCCAGCAGTTACAATGGGGGCAGGGAAAAACTGTTTTTT. The encoded protein is CASSYNGGREKLFF.

This clonotype was detected a few times. CDR3 sequence reads: CASSQDFHNEQFF. In DNA form, the CDR3 reads TGCGCCAGCAGCCAAGATTTCCACAATGAGCAGTTCTTC. This chain connects TRBV4-3 to TRBJ2-1; D call uncertain. This CDR3 contains 13 residues. V gave up 0 bases and J gave up 5 bases, with 5 bases separating them. Germline CDR1 reads LGHNA; CDR2 reads YSLEER.

This clonotype was counted only a few times. The chain combines TRBV7-9 with TRBJ1-1, with D perhaps matching TRBD1 (6 bases). Trimming shortened V by 5 bases and J by 5 bases, and 18 bases separated the two germline ends. The CDR3 has 15 amino acids. The germline gives CDR1 SEHNR, CDR2 FQNEAQ (reference sequence). CDR3 coding DNA: TGTGCCAGCAGCCCGGGACACCCTGGGTGGACTGAAGCTTTCTTT. Translating gives CASSPGHPGWTEAFF. Full variable domain (remainder filled in from reference TRBV7-9 and TRBJ1-1): DTGVSQNPRHKITKRGQNVTFRCDPISEHNRLYWYRQTLGQGPEFLTYFQNEAQLEKSRLLSDRFSAERPKGSFSTLEIQRTEQGDSAMYLCASSPGHPGWTEAFFGQGTRLTVV.

The chain employs TRBV28 and TRBJ1-1; D is unresolved. The length of the CDR3 is 14 residues. The V end lost 3 bases, the J end lost 5 bases, and 13 bases lay between the germline ends. Germline CDR1 reads MDHEN; CDR2 reads SYDVKM. CDR3 in DNA: TGTGCCAGCAGTTTCGGTCCGGATTCAACTGAAGCTTTCTTT. Its translation is CASSFGPDSTEAFF.

This clonotype was observed at least ten times. The rearrangement uses TRBV6-5 and TRBJ1-1; tentative D call: TRBD1 (6 bases). Germline V gene data show CDR1 as MNHEY and CDR2 as SVGAGI. There are 17 residues in the CDR3. Trimming removed 0 bases at V and 1 base at J, with 15 bases between. CDR3 nucleotide sequence: TGTGCCAGCAGTTACTCGAATCGCCGGGGGGCGAACACTGAAGCTTTCTTT. Its translation: CASSYSNRRGANTEAFF.

This clonotype was detected ten times or more. The chain combines TRBV20-1 with TRBJ2-2; 7 nucleotides agree with TRBD1. CDR1 and CDR2 (germline): DFQATT, SNEGSKA (reference sequence). The CDR3 runs to 14 residues. V gave up 6 bases and J gave up 5 bases; unmatched junction bases: 9. The CDR3 reads CSAPRDSDTGELFF. The CDR3 region has the DNA TGCAGTGCACCAAGGGACAGTGATACCGGGGAGCTGTTTTTT.

This clonotype came up many times. V usage is TRBV12-3 or TRBV12-4 and J usage is TRBJ2-1; 13 bases align to TRBD2. V shed 6 bases and J 12 bases; nucleotides not matched to a gene: 11. CDR3 length: 15 residues. This CDR3 reads CASSPAGLAGEWQFF. CDR3 in DNA: TGTGCCAGCAGCCCCGCCGGACTAGCGGGAGAATGGCAGTTCTTC.

Many counts were recorded for this clonotype. J is TRBJ2-7 and V is TRBV4-3; TRBD1 agrees at 7 bases. This CDR3 region has 15 residues. The V gene end was trimmed by 0 bases and the J gene end by 2 bases; junction bases not matched to a gene: 4. The germline gives CDR1 LGHNA, CDR2 YSLEER. As DNA, the CDR3 is TGCGCCAGCAGCCAAGATGGGACAGTGACCTACGAGCAGTACTTC. This sequence encodes CASSQDGTVTYEQYF.

This clonotype has ten or more counts. The chain employs TRBV29-1 and TRBJ2-7; D is tentatively TRBD1 or TRBD2 (5 bases each). Germline values: CDR1 SQVTM, CDR2 ANQGSEA. The length of the CDR3 is 13 residues. The germline V and J ends were trimmed by 6 bases and 3 bases, with 15 bases remaining between them. The CDR3 here is CSVSGTRYYEQYF. The CDR3 DNA reads TGCAGCGTGTCCGGGACCCGCTACTACGAGCAGTACTTC.

This clonotype was observed at least ten times. This chain links TRBV7-2 with TRBJ2-1; D gene ambiguous. Trimming left V 2 bases short and J 7 bases short, with 9 bases between. Germline CDR1 is SGHTA and CDR2 is FQGNSA. There are 13 residues in the CDR3. DNA for the CDR3: TGTGCCAGCAGCTTAATAAGTAGGAATGAGCAGTTCTTC. Encoded protein: CASSLISRNEQFF.